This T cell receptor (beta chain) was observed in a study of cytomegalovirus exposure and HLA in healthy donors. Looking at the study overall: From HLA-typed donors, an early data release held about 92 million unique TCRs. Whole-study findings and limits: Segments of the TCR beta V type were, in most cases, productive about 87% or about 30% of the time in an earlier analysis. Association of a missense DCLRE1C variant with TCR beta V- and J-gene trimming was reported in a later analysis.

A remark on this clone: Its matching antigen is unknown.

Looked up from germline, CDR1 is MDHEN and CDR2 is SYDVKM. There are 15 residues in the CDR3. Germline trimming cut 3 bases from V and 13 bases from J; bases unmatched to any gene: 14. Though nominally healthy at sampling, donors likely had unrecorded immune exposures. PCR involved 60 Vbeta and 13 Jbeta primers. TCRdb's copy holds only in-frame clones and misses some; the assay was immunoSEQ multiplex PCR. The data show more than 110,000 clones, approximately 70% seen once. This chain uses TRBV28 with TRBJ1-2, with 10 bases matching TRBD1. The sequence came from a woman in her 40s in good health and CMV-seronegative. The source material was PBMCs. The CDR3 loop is CASSLVGGTGDMLTF. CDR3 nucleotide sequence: TGTGCCAGCAGTTTGGTTGGGGGGACAGGGGATATGCTCACCTTC.